This TCR beta chain was identified during a study of naive and memory T cell subsets. Four PCR rounds used nested alpha and beta constant region primers plus the SP2 primer. One entry per CDR3 protein, called by TCRdb with MiXCR from the 5' RACE reads. Of more than 55,000 distinct CDR3 sequences detected, more than 7.5% appear once; the ten largest clones hold approximately 10%. An oligonucleotide containing a UMI was ligated to the 3' end of TCR cDNA. Input was about 1 to 1,100 ng of DNase-treated total RNA without cell sorting. This clonotype was seen a few times. The germline gives CDR1 DFQATT, CDR2 SNEGSKA (reference sequence). V lost 4 bases to trimming and J lost 4 bases, with 10 bases between them. The CDR3 has 12 residues.

The chain combines TRBV20-1 with TRBJ1-2, with no clear D. This sequence was found in a female donor in good health. The chain's CDR3 is CSAKARIYGYTF. For the CDR3, the DNA is TGCAGTGCTAAGGCACGAATCTATGGCTACACCTTC.